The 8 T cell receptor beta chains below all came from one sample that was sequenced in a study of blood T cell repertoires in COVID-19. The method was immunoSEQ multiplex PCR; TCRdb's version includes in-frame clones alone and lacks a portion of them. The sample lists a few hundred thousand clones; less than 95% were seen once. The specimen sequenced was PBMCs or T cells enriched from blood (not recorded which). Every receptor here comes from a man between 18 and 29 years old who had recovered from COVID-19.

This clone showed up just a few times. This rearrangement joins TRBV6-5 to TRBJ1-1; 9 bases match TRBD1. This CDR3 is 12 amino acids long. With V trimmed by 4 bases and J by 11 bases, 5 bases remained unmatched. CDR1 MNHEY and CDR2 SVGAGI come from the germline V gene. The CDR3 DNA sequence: TGTGCCAGCAGTTCGGGACAGGGCGACGCTTTCTTT. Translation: CASSSGQGDAFF.

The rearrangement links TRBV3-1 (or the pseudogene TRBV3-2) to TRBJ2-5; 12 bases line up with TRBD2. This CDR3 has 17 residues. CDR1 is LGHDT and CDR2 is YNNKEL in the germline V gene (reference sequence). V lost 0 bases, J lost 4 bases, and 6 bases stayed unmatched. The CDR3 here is CASSQETSGRSRETQYF. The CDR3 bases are TGTGCCAGCAGCCAAGAAACTAGCGGGAGGAGCAGAGAGACCCAGTACTTC.

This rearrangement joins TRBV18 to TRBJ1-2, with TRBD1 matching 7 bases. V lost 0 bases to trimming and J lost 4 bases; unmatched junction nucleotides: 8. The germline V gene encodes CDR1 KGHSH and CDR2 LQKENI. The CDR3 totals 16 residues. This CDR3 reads CASSPPGITGAYGYTF. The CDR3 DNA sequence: TGTGCCAGCTCACCACCGGGTATTACAGGGGCCTATGGCTACACCTTC.

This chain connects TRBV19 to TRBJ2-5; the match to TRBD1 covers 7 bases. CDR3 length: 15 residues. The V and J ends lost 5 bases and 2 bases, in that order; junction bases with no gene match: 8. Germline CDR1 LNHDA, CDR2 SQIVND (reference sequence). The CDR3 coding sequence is TGTGCCAGTAGTGGGCCGGGACAGAATCAAGAGACCCAGTACTTC. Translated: CASSGPGQNQETQYF. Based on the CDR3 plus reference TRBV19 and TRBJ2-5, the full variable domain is DGGITQSPKYLFRKEGQNVTLSCEQNLNHDAMYWYRQDPGQGLRLIYYSQIVNDFQKGDIAEGYSVSREKKESFPLTVTSAQKNPTAFYLCASSGPGQNQETQYFGPGTRLLVL.

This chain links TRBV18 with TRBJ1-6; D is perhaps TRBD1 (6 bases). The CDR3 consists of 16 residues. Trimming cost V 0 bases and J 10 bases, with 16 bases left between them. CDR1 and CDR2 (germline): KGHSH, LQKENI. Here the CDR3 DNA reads TGTGCCAGCTCACCACCGATGGGGGCCGTGGGCTCACCCCTCCACTTT. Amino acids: CASSPPMGAVGSPLHF.

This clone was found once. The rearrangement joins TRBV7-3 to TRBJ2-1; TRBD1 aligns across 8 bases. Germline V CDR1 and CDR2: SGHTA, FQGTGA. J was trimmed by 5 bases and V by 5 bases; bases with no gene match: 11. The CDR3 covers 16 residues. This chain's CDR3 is CASSLLPRTGNNEQFF. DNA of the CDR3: TGTGCCAGCAGCCTTTTACCAAGGACAGGGAACAATGAGCAGTTCTTC.

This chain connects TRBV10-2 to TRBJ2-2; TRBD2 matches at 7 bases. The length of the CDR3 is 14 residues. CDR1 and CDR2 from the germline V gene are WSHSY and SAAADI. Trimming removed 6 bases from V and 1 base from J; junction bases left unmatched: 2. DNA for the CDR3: TGCGCCAGCAGGGGCGGGGGGAACACCGGGGAGCTGTTTTTT. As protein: CASRGGGNTGELFF.

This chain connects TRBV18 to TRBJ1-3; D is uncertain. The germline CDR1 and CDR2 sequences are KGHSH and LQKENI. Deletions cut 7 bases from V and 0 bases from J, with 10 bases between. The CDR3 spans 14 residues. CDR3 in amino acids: CASFEQFSGNTIYF. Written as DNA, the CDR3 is TGTGCCAGCTTTGAACAGTTCTCTGGAAACACCATATATTTT.